Listed below are T cell receptor beta chains from one sample, sequenced in a study of T cells in localized non-small cell lung cancer. Clones were sequenced by immunoSEQ multiplex PCR, and TCRdb holds only the in-frame ones, with some missing. The sample consists of over a thousand clones, about 25% of them appearing once. This specimen was lung tumor tissue, taken before any cancer treatment. The origin of the receptors is a woman between 35 and 70 years old with stage I lung adenocarcinoma. Each CDR3 is given without its conserved first and last residue.

J	V	CDR3
TRBJ1-2	TRBV29-1	SVPEGFGGYT
TRBJ2-7	TRBV28	ASSAPRRYEQY
TRBJ1-1	TRBV6-8	ASSVNEKGAEAF
TRBJ2-2	TRBV15	ATRLDREDTGELF
TRBJ1-2	TRBV28	ASSLGGGVYGYT
TRBJ1-5	TRBV30	AWSASGTGTDQPQH
TRBJ1-1	TRBV6-8	ASTNGGSTTEAF
TRBJ1-2	TRBV9	ASSPDPQGARGYT
TRBJ1-6	TRBV6-8	ASRGGLSNSPLH
TRBJ2-1	TRBV19	ASSIPGVHEQF
TRBJ2-5	TRBV11-3	ASSTGTSGEAETQY
TRBJ1-4	TRBV6-8	ASLPDGQPNEKLF
TRBJ2-1	TRBV11-3	ASSLTSGGIYEQF
TRBJ1-2	TRBV11-3	ASSLRQEPGNRQP
TRBJ1-1	TRBV19	ASIQAGITEAF
TRBJ1-2	TRBV6-8	ASSDSAGSGYGYT
TRBJ1-2	TRBV6-7	ASGSRDGYT
TRBJ2-1	TRBV11-3	ASSLSRNSFDEQF
TRBJ1-5	TRBV2	ASSERTGVRAQH
TRBJ1-2	TRBV6-8	ASSYSVIWGGAGGYT
TRBJ1-4	TRBV11-3	ASSLGQDNEKLF
TRBJ1-1	TRBV6-8	ASSTGGQVRKGTEAF
TRBJ2-5	TRBV11-3	ASSPRTGLSGDSKETQY
TRBJ1-5	TRBV11-3	ASSQSGFTNQPQH
TRBJ1-6	TRBV14	ASSQDLKLRNSPLH
TRBJ2-4	TRBV7-6	ASSLGQGASDIQY
TRBJ2-3	TRBV11-3	ASSLVSGGSTDTQY
TRBJ1-5	TRBV19	ASSIDPGGEGNQPQH
TRBJ1-3	TRBV11-3	ASSFNLLWDSGNTIY
TRBJ2-7	TRBV25-1	ASSVGLAGGYEQY
TRBJ2-5	TRBV18	ASSPFKGEETQY
TRBJ1-1	TRBV29-1	SVEPNGQGTEAF
TRBJ1-5	TRBV9	ASNGQGRGQPQH
TRBJ1-4	TRBV19	ASTEKRGYMGEKLF
TRBJ2-3	TRBV18	ASSPRSGGVSDTQY
TRBJ1-2	TRBV11-3	ASSFVSQKNYGYT
TRBJ2-3	TRBV11-3	ASSYQVVTDTQY
TRBJ2-7	TRBV14	ASSQNTGTGYEQY
TRBJ1-3	TRBV29-1	SVTGRDGNTIY
TRBJ1-5	TRBV6-8	ASSRPRTGSNQPQH
TRBJ1-6	TRBV6-8	ASTPRGAPNSPLH